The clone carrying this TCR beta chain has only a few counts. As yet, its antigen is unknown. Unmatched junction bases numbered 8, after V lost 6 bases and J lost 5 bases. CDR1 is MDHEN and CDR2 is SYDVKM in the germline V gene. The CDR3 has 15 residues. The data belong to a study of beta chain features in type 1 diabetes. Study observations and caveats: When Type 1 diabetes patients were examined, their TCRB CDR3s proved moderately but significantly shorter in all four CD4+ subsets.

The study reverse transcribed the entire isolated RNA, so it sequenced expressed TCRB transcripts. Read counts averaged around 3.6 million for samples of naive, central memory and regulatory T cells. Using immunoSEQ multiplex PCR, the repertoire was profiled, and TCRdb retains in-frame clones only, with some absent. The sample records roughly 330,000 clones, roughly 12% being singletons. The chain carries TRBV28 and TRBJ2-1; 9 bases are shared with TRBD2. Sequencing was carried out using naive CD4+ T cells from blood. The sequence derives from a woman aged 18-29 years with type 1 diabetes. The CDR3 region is CASRPPASGNNEQFF. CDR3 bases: TGTGCCAGCAGGCCCCCCGCTAGCGGGAACAATGAGCAGTTCTTC.